These 28 T cell receptor beta chains share one sample of origin, sequenced in a study of identical twins. MiXCR, applied by TCRdb to the 5' RACE reads, yields one record per CDR3 protein. The sample has 250,000 to 300,000 distinct CDR3 sequences, around 8.3% seen once. In addition, the sample was reused for a study of yellow fever vaccine responses in identical twins.

Sequenced: CD8+ T cells sorted from blood. These receptors came from a woman between 18 and 30 years old in good health.

V and J are TRBV28 and TRBJ2-1; TRBD1 matches 8 bases. The V gene end was trimmed by 6 bases and the J gene end by 2 bases; junction bases not matched to a gene: 6. The CDR3 runs 15 residues. Germline CDR1 and CDR2: MDHEN and SYDVKM. CDR3 amino acids: CASSLTGAPYNEQFF. CDR3 bases: TGTGCCAGCAGCTTGACAGGGGCACCCTACAATGAGCAGTTCTTC. Full variable domain (rest looked up from reference TRBV28 and TRBJ2-1): DVKVTQSSRYLVKRTGEKVFLECVQDMDHENMFWYRQDPGLGLRLIYFSYDVKMKEKGDIPEGYSVSREKKERFSLILESASTNQTSMYLCASSLTGAPYNEQFFGPGTRLTVL.

This clonotype came up a few times. The chain has TRBV25-1 and TRBJ2-1; TRBD1 might be the D (5 bases). V gave up 3 bases and J gave up 6 bases, with 12 bases separating them. Germline V CDR1 and CDR2: MGHDK, SYGVNS. The CDR3 extends over 14 amino acids. The CDR3 is CASSDPRVGNEQFF. DNA of the CDR3: TGTGCCAGCAGTGATCCCAGGGTGGGCAATGAGCAGTTCTTC. Combining the CDR3 with reference TRBV25-1 and TRBJ2-1 gives the whole variable domain EADIYQTPRYLVIGTGKKITLECSQTMGHDKMYWYQQDPGMELHLIHYSYGVNSTEKGDLSSESTVSRIRTEHFPLTLESARPSHTSQYLCASSDPRVGNEQFFGPGTRLTVL.

This clonotype appeared a few times. The chain employs TRBV6-2 or TRBV6-3 and TRBJ2-1; 9 bases line up with TRBD1. Looked up from germline, CDR1 is MNHEY and CDR2 is SVGEGT. J gave up 5 bases and V 4 bases, and 6 bases lay outside the gene matches. The CDR3 sequence is 15 residues long. CDR3 DNA: TGTGCCAGCAGTTCGAACTACAGGGGGCACAATGAGCAGTTCTTC. The encoded protein is CASSSNYRGHNEQFF.

This clonotype was seen only a few times. V gene TRBV6-1 combines with J gene TRBJ2-3; D not resolved. The CDR3 consists of 14 residues. In germline, CDR1 is MNHNS, CDR2 SASEGT. Trimming took off 5 bases at V and 4 bases at J, with 13 bases between the two ends. CDR3 in amino acids: CASSQDNAPDTQYF. The CDR3 DNA follows: TGTGCCAGCAGTCAAGATAATGCCCCAGATACGCAGTATTTT.

The table lists this clonotype with a few counts. V gene TRBV21-1 combines with J gene TRBJ1-2. TRBV21-1 is a documented pseudogene. The CDR3 consists of 14 residues. CDR3 loop: CASSRVSSSYGYTF. The CDR3 DNA reads as TGTGCCAGCAGCAGGGTATCAAGCTCGTATGGCTACACCTTC.

This clonotype was picked up many times. The chain carries TRBV27 and TRBJ2-2, with a weak D call TRBD1 (6 bases). CDR1 and CDR2 (germline): MNHEY, SMNVEV (reference sequence). With 5 bases removed from V and 9 bases from J, the gap between germline ends came to 10 bases. The CDR3 is 12 residues long. The CDR3 loop is CASSLQGRELFF. The CDR3 DNA reads TGTGCCAGCAGTCTACAGGGAAGGGAGCTGTTTTTT.

In this sample, this clonotype turned up a few times. This rearrangement joins TRBV7-9 to TRBJ2-1; D is undetermined. Per the germline V gene, CDR1 is SEHNR and CDR2 is FQNEAQ (reference sequence). The CDR3 covers 15 residues. Trimming removed 4 bases from V and 0 bases from J, with 10 bases in between. The CDR3 bases are TGTGCCAGCAGCTCATCATACAGCTCCTACAATGAGCAGTTCTTC. As protein: CASSSSYSSYNEQFF.

This sequence joins TRBV7-2 and TRBJ2-2; no definite D call. Germline V gene lookup returns CDR1 SGHTA and CDR2 FQGNSA. The CDR3 is 16 amino acids. Trimming removed 1 base at V and 5 bases at J, with 14 bases between. This CDR3 is CASSLVLTTGTGELFF. The CDR3 DNA reads as TGTGCCAGCAGCTTAGTACTTACTACCGGGACCGGGGAGCTGTTTTTT.

The rearrangement joins TRBV20-1 to TRBJ2-2; tentative D call: TRBD2 (5 bases). Germline V gene sequence: CDR1 DFQATT, CDR2 SNEGSKA (reference sequence). The CDR3 totals 16 residues. V was pared by 0 bases and J by 6 bases, with 17 bases between. CDR3 sequence (DNA): TGCAGTGCTAGAGACTCTTCGGACTTGACTGCCGGGGAGCTGTTTTTT. It yields the protein CSARDSSDLTAGELFF.

V usage is TRBV7-2 and J usage is TRBJ2-7; 14 bases are shared with TRBD2. The CDR3 has 17 residues. The junction had 6 bases not matched to a gene; V was cut back by 5 bases and J by 0 bases. CDR1 and CDR2 (germline): SGHTA, FQGNSA. The CDR3 here is CASSTGLAGGNSYEQYF. The DNA of the CDR3 is TGTGCCAGCAGCACCGGACTAGCGGGAGGCAACTCCTACGAGCAGTACTTC.

Ten or more counts support this clonotype. The V gene is TRBV5-6, the J gene TRBJ2-2; D remains unclear. Germline V gene sequence: CDR1 SGHDT, CDR2 YYEEEE. The CDR3 has 14 residues. V was trimmed by 0 bases and J by 3 bases, leaving 6 bases between them. DNA of the CDR3: TGTGCCAGCAGCTTGGCGCAGGACACCGGGGAGCTGTTTTTT. Translated, it gives CASSLAQDTGELFF.

There are a few counts of this clonotype. This chain connects TRBV27 to TRBJ1-2; the D is unclear. Between the trimmed V and J ends, which lost 5 bases and 7 bases, there was a span of 11 bases. From germline, CDR1 is MNHEY and CDR2 SMNVEV (reference sequence). The CDR3 is 12 amino acids. In nucleotides, the CDR3 is TGTGCCAGCAGTAGTAGGGCCTCTGGCTACACCTTC. Translating it yields CASSSRASGYTF.

This clonotype was seen a few times. The chain recombines TRBV12-3 or TRBV12-4 with TRBJ2-1, with 11 nucleotides matching TRBD2. This CDR3 has 16 residues. V gave up 7 bases and J gave up 1 base; unmatched junction bases: 6. CDR3 DNA: TGTGCCAGCACCCTAGGGACTAGCGGTTCCTACAATGAGCAGTTCTTC. Its protein product is CASTLGTSGSYNEQFF.

V gene TRBV5-1 combines with J gene TRBJ1-2, with a tentative D call TRBD1 (5 bases). Germline CDR1 is SGHRS and CDR2 is YFSETQ. This CDR3 spans 15 amino acids. With 4 bases removed from V and 8 bases from J, the gap between germline ends came to 21 bases. The chain's CDR3 is CASSGGDLNVEGYTF. CDR3 nucleotide sequence: TGCGCCAGCAGCGGGGGGGACTTGAACGTCGAAGGCTACACCTTC.

This clonotype was seen at least ten times. The chain recombines TRBV7-2 with TRBJ2-3, with 9 nucleotides matching TRBD1. CDR3 size: 12 residues. The V and J ends lost 4 bases and 9 bases, in that order; junction bases with no gene match: 2. Germline V gives CDR1 SGHTA, CDR2 FQGNSA. CDR3 amino acids: CASSWTGDTQYF. For the CDR3, the DNA is TGTGCCAGCAGCTGGACAGGGGACACGCAGTATTTT.

This clonotype was picked up a small number of times. The V and J genes are TRBV5-1 and TRBJ2-2; no definite D call. CDR1 and CDR2 (germline): SGHRS, YFSETQ. Between the trimmed V and J ends, which lost 1 base and 2 bases, there was a span of 6 bases. There are 14 residues in the CDR3. CDR3 DNA: TGCGCCAGCAGCTTGTTAGACAACACCGGGGAGCTGTTTTTT. This codes for CASSLLDNTGELFF.

This clonotype has a handful of counts. This rearrangement joins TRBV20-1 to TRBJ2-1; the match to TRBD1 covers 10 bases. Germline trimming cut 0 bases from V and 4 bases from J; bases unmatched to any gene: 6. The CDR3 runs to 16 residues. Looked up from germline, CDR1 is DFQATT and CDR2 is SNEGSKA (reference sequence). This CDR3 is CSARDGGDRGYNEQFF. CDR3 in DNA: TGCAGTGCTAGAGATGGGGGGGACAGGGGTTACAATGAGCAGTTCTTC.

The DNA of the CDR3 is TGTGCCAGCAGCGCGAGACTAGCGGATACCTACGAGCAGTACTTC. It translates to CASSARLADTYEQYF. The genes are TRBV9 and TRBJ2-7; 9 positions agree with TRBD2. Germline CDR1 and CDR2: SGDLS and YYNGEE. This CDR3 has 15 residues. J lost 2 bases, V lost 3 bases, and 6 bases had no gene match.

This clonotype was found a few times. The chain has TRBV6-2 or TRBV6-3 and TRBJ2-7; 10 bases fit TRBD1. The V segment lost 10 bases and the J segment 3 bases; nucleotides outside the gene matches: 18. The CDR3 has 17 residues. The V gene's germline CDR1 is MNHEY and CDR2 SVGEGT. The CDR3 sequence: CAIAEGQGPQTRYEQYF. The DNA for the CDR3 is TGTGCCATCGCGGAGGGACAGGGGCCACAAACCCGCTACGAGCAGTACTTC.

This clonotype was seen ten or more times. The chain couples TRBV7-2 to TRBJ2-5, with D tentatively TRBD2 (6 bases). Per germline, CDR1 SGHTA and CDR2 FQGNSA. The CDR3 consists of 14 residues. The ends were cut back, 2 bases at V and 5 bases at J, with 12 bases in the middle. The CDR3 is CASSLSGTHETQYF. CDR3 DNA sequence: TGTGCCAGCAGCTTATCCGGGACTCATGAGACCCAGTACTTC.

This clonotype was counted ten times or more. The rearrangement uses TRBV24-1 and TRBJ2-7; D is unresolved. The CDR3 length is 14 residues. Germline assignment: CDR1 KGHDR and CDR2 SFDVKD. The V gene lost 5 bases and the J gene lost 2 bases, with 12 bases spanning the gap. The CDR3 bases are TGTGCCACCAGTGCCGCAGGCCGAACCTACGAGCAGTACTTC. Encoded protein: CATSAAGRTYEQYF.

This clonotype is labeled as medium-sized. The J gene is TRBJ2-3, the V gene TRBV11-2, with 8 bases that match TRBD2. CDR3 length equals 16 residues. V lost 0 bases to trimming and J lost 5 bases; unmatched junction nucleotides: 7. Per germline, CDR1 SGHAT and CDR2 FQNNGV. Here the CDR3 DNA reads TGTGCCAGCAGCTTAGATCCGGGGGGGCCGGGAGATACGCAGTATTTT. Its protein is CASSLDPGGPGDTQYF.

This clonotype was detected ten times or more. The chain employs TRBV7-8 and TRBJ2-1; TRBD2 is a possible D gene (5 bases). Germline lookup yields CDR1 SGHVS and CDR2 FQNEAQ. V was trimmed by 5 bases and J by 6 bases, leaving 11 bases between them. The CDR3 is 13 amino acids. CDR3 in DNA: TGTGCCAGCAGCAGAGTTCGGGGCAATGAGCAGTTCTTC. As protein: CASSRVRGNEQFF.

The chain employs TRBV20-1 and TRBJ2-2; D remains unclear. V lost 3 bases and J lost 3, with 11 bases in between. CDR3 length: 14 residues. Germline values: CDR1 DFQATT, CDR2 SNEGSKA (reference sequence). Here the CDR3 reads CSARDARDTGELFF. In nucleotides, the CDR3 is TGCAGTGCTAGGGATGCCCGGGACACCGGGGAGCTGTTTTTT.

This clonotype was detected ten times or more. CDR3 in DNA: TGTGCCAGCAGTTTAGGGGGATTCCAAGAGACCCAGTACTTC. As protein: CASSLGGFQETQYF. The chain recombines TRBV12-3 or TRBV12-4 with TRBJ2-5; D gene unclear. The CDR3 runs to 14 residues. Trimming removed 1 base at V and 1 base at J, with 7 bases between.

This clonotype was found many times. V is TRBV27 and J is TRBJ2-1; 9 positions agree with TRBD2. Germline V gene lookup returns CDR1 MNHEY and CDR2 SMNVEV (reference sequence). J lost 10 bases, V lost 1 base, and 14 bases had no gene match. The CDR3 is 17 residues long. The chain's CDR3 is CASSLLFRAGGSEEQFF. CDR3 nucleotide sequence: TGTGCCAGCAGTTTATTGTTCCGGGCGGGGGGGTCCGAGGAGCAGTTCTTC.

This clonotype has a count of ten or more. The rearrangement links TRBV5-6 to TRBJ2-5, with no clear D. Trimming pared 0 bases from V and 5 bases from J, leaving 14 bases between. Germline CDR1 reads SGHDT; CDR2 reads YYEEEE. CDR3 length equals 15 residues. In DNA form, the CDR3 reads TGTGCCAGCAGCTTGGCCGAGGCTTCCCGGGAGACCCAGTACTTC. Its protein product is CASSLAEASRETQYF.

This chain joins TRBV29-1 and TRBJ1-2; D not resolved. CDR1 is SQVTM, CDR2 ANQGSEA, per germline. The CDR3 has 12 amino acids. V lost 4 bases and J 2 bases, leaving 8 bases between the germline ends. The DNA for the CDR3 is TGCAGCGTTGTGGGGAGCAACTATGGCTACACCTTC. Protein: CSVVGSNYGYTF.